In its sample, the clone carrying this T cell receptor (beta chain) was seen once. Its matching antigen is unknown. This CDR3 is built from 15 residues. Losses at the gene ends were 6 bases for V and 3 bases for J; bases not matched to a gene: 5. From germline, CDR1 is WSHSY and CDR2 SAAADI. The study ran its PCR with 60 Vbeta and 13 Jbeta primers. Measured with immunoSEQ multiplex PCR; TCRdb has only the in-frame clones, and not every one. The repertoire holds 150,000 to 200,000 clones, with around 84% as singletons. The entry originates in a study of cytomegalovirus exposure and HLA in healthy donors. Study-wide results and caveats: TCR beta chain V- and J-gene trimming was linked, in a later analysis, to a missense variant in DCLRE1C.

The source material was PBMCs. This sequence joins TRBV10-2 and TRBJ2-3, with 11 positions matching TRBD1. The clonotype originates from a male donor in good health and CMV-seropositive. CDR3 region: CASSGGQGATDTQYF. CDR3 nucleotide sequence: TGCGCCAGCAGCGGTGGACAGGGGGCGACAGATACGCAGTATTTT.